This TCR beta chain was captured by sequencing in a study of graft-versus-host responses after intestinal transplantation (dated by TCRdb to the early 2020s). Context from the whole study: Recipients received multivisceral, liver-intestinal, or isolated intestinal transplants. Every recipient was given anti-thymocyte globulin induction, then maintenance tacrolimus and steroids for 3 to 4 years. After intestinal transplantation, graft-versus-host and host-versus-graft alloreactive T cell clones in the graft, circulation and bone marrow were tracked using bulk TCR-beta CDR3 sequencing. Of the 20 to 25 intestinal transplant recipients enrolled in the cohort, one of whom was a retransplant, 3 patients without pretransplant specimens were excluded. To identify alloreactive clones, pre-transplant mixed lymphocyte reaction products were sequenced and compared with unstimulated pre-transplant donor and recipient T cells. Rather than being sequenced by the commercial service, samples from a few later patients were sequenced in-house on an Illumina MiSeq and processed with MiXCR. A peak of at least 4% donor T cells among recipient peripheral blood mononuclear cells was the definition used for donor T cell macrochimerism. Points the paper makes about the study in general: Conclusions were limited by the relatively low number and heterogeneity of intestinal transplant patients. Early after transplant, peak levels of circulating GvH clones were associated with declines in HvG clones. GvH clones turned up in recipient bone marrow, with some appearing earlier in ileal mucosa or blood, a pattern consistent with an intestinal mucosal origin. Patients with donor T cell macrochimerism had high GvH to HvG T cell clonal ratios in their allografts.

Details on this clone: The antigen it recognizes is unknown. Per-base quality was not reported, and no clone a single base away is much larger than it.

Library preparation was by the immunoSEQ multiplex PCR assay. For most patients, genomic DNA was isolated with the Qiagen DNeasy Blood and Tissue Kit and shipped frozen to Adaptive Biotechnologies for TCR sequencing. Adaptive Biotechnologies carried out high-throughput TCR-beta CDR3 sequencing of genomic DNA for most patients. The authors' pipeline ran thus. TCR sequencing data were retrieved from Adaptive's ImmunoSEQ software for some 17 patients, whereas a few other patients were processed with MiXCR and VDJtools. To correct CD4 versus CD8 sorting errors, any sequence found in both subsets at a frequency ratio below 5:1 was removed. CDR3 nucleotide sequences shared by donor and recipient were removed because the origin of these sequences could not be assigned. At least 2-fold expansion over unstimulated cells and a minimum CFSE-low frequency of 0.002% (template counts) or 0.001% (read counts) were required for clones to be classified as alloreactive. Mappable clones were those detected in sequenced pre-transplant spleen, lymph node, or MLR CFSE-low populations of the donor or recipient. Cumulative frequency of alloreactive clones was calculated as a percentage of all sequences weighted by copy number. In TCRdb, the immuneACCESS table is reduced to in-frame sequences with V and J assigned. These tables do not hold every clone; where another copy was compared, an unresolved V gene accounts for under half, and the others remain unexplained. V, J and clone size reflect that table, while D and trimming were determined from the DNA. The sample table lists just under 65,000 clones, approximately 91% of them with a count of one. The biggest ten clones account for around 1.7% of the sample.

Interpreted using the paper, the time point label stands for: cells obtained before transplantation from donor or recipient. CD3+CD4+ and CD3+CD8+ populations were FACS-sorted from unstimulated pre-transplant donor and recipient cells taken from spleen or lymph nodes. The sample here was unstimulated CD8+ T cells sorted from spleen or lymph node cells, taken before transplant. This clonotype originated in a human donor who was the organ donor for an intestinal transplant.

The CDR3 is CASSQSREVTHGYTF. The DNA sequence is given as TGTGCCAGCAGCCAATCGCGGGAGGTCACGCATGGCTACACCTTC. The rearrangement combines TRBV4-2 with TRBJ1-2, with the D segment identity uncertain. The junction shows trimming of 2 bases on V and 6 bases on J, plus 16 bases between the germline ends. Taken from the germline V gene, the CDR1 and CDR2 loops are LGHNA and YNFKEQ. Including cysteine and phenylalanine, the CDR3 has 15 amino acids. The kept DNA is CDR3 alone, 45 bases in frame from the first base.